This TCR beta chain was recorded in a study of T cell responses to AZD1222 COVID-19 vaccine. Of note for this clone: Its antigen is as yet unknown.

The CDR3 is made up of 16 amino acids. Germline V gives CDR1 SNHLY, CDR2 FYNNEI. V was clipped by 4 bases and J by 0 bases; unmatched bases: 0. Study-wide findings and caveats: Distributed over spike, vaccine-associated CD4 TCRs predominated at 160-218 and 743-854.

Produced via immunoSEQ multiplex PCR; TCRdb's table is partial and in-frame only. There are 90,000 to 150,000 clones in the sample; just under 90% occur only once, and 3.5% to 5% lies in the top ten. The source was peripheral blood, collected on day 0 of AZD1222 vaccination. The chain employs TRBV2 and TRBJ2-6, with 10 bases lining up with TRBD1. The origin of this receptor is an adult in good health. CDR3 DNA: TGTGCCAGCAGTGGGACAGGGGGCTCTGGGGCCAACGTCCTGACTTTC. Amino acid sequence: CASSGTGGSGANVLTF.